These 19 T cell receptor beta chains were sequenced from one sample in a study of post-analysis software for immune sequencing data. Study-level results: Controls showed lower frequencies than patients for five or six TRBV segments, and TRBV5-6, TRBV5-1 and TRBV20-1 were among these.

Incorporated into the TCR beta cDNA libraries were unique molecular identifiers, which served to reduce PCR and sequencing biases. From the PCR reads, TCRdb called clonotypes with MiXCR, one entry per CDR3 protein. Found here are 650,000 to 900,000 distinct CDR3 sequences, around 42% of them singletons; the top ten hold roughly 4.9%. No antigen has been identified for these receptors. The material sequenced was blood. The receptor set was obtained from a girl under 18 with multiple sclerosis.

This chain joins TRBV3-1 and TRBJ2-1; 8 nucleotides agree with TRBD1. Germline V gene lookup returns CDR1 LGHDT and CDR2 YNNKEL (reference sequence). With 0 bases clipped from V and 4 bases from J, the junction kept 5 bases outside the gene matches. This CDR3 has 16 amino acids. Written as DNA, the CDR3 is TGTGCCAGCAGCCAAGATCTGAGACAGGGGTACAATGAGCAGTTCTTC. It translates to CASSQDLRQGYNEQFF.

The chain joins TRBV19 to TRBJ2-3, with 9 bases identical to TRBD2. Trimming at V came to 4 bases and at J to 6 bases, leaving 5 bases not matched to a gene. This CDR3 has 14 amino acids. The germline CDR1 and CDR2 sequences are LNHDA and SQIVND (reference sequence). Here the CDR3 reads CASSKGTSLDTQYF. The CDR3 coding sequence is TGTGCCAGTAGTAAGGGGACTAGCTTGGATACGCAGTATTTT.

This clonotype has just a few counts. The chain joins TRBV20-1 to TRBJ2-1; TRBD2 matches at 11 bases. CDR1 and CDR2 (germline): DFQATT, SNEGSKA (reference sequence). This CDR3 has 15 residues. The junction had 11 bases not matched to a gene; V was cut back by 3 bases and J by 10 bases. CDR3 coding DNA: TGCAGTGCTAGCTCAGGACTAGCGGGCATTGGGGAGCAGTTCTTC. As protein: CSASSGLAGIGEQFF.

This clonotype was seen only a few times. For the CDR3, the DNA is TGTGCCAGCAGTCGCCCCTCAGAGCTAGCGGGAGGCAACAATGAGCAGTTCTTC. The encoded protein is CASSRPSELAGGNNEQFF. The chain links TRBV27 to TRBJ2-1; 11 bases fit TRBD2. The germline V gene has CDR1 MNHEY and CDR2 SMNVEV (reference sequence). This CDR3 has 18 residues. J gave up 5 bases and V 5 bases, and 14 bases lay outside the gene matches.

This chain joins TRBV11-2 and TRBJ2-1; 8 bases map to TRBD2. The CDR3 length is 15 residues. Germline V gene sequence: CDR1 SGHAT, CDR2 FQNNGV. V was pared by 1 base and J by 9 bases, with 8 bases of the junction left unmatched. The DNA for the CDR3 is TGTGCCAGCAGCTTAGTCGGACTAGCTAGTGGTGAGCAGTTCTTC. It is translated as CASSLVGLASGEQFF.

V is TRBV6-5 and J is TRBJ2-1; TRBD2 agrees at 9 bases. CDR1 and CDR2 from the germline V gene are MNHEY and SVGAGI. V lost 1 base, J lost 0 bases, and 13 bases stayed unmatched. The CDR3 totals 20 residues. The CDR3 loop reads CASSYLWGGRASRSYNEQFF. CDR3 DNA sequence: TGTGCCAGCAGTTACTTATGGGGCGGGAGGGCTTCACGCTCCTACAATGAGCAGTTCTTC.

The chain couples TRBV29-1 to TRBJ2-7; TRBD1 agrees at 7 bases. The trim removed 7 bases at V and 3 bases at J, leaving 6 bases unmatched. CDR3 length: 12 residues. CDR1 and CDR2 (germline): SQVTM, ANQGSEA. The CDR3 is CSATGEFYEQYF. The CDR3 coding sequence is TGCAGCGCCACAGGGGAATTCTACGAGCAGTACTTC.

In nucleotides, the CDR3 is TGTGCCAGCAGTGACACACCGGAAAGCTCTGGGGCCAACGTCCTGACTTTC. Its translation: CASSDTPESSGANVLTF. V and J are TRBV2 and TRBJ2-6; D is undetermined. The CDR3 extends over 17 amino acids. CDR1 and CDR2 (germline): SNHLY, FYNNEI. The ends were cut back, 3 bases at V and 0 bases at J, with 12 bases in the middle.

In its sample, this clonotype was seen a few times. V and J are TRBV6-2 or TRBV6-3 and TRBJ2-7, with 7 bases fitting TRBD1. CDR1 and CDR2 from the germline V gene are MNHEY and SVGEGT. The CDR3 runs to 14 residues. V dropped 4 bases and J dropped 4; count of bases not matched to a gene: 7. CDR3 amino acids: CASSFGQESYEQYF. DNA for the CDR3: TGTGCCAGCAGTTTTGGACAGGAGTCGTACGAGCAGTACTTC.

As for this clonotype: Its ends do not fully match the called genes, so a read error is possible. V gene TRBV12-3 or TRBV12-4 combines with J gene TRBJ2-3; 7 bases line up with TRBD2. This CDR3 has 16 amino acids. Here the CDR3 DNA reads TGTGCCGGCAGTTTGTGGGGCGGGAGAAGCACAGATACGCAGTATTTT. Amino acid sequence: CAGSLWGGRSTDTQYF.

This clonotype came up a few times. The CDR3 DNA follows: TGTGCCAGCAGTTTGATAGAGGACGAGGAGCAGTACTTC. Encoded protein: CASSLIEDEEQYF. This chain joins TRBV28 and TRBJ2-7, with no clear D. V was trimmed by 3 bases and J by 7 bases, leaving 13 bases between them. Germline CDR1 reads MDHEN; CDR2 reads SYDVKM. CDR3 length: 13 residues.

The CDR3: CASSKGPKGHTEAFF. CDR3 in DNA: TGTGCCAGCAGCAAAGGGCCAAAGGGACACACTGAAGCTTTCTTT. This chain joins TRBV6-2 or TRBV6-3 and TRBJ1-1, with a tentative D call TRBD1 (5 bases). V lost 6 bases and J lost 3, with 17 bases in between. Germline CDR1 MNHEY, CDR2 SVGEGT. This CDR3 has 15 amino acids.

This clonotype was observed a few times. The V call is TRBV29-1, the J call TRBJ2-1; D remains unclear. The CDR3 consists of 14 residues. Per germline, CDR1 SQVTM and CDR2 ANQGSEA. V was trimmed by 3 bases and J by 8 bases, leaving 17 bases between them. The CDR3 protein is CSVESRLAFDEQFF. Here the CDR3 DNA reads TGCAGCGTTGAGTCTCGACTCGCTTTCGATGAGCAGTTCTTC.

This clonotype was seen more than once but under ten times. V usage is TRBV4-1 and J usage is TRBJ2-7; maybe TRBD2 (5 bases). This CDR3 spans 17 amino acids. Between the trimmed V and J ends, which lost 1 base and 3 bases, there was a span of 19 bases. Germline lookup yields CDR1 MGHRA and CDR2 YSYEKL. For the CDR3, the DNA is TGCGCCAGCAGCCAAGTCCTAGCCGGATTCCCTGACTACGAGCAGTACTTC. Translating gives CASSQVLAGFPDYEQYF.

The CDR3 region has the DNA TGTGCCAGCAGCAGCACCGGGACTAGTATGCATGAGCAGTTCTTC. Amino acids: CASSSTGTSMHEQFF. This chain uses TRBV7-9 with TRBJ2-1; 8 bases are shared with TRBD2. The CDR3 runs to 15 residues. With 5 bases clipped from V and 8 bases from J, the junction kept 11 bases outside the gene matches. In germline, CDR1 is SEHNR, CDR2 FQNEAQ (reference sequence).

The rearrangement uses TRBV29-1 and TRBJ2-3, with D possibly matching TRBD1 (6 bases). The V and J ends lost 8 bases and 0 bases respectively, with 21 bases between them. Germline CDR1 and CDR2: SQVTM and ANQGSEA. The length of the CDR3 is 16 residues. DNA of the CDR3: TGCAGCTCCTTCGCTTCGGACAGTTTTAGCACAGATACGCAGTATTTT. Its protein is CSSFASDSFSTDTQYF.

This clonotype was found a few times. For the CDR3, the DNA is TGTGCCAGCAGTGAAGGTGGCGGATACTCTTACAATGAGCAGTACTTC. This gives the protein CASSEGGGYSYNEQYF. The chain carries TRBV25-1 and TRBJ2-7, with unresolved D. V was pared by 2 bases and J by 7 bases, with 21 bases between. Per germline, CDR1 MGHDK and CDR2 SYGVNS. This CDR3 has 16 residues.

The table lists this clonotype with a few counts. CDR3 sequence (DNA): TGTGCCAGCAGCCGTTGGGACGGGGACTATGGCTACACCTTC. Encoded protein: CASSRWDGDYGYTF. The V and J genes are TRBV11-2 and TRBJ1-2; D is perhaps TRBD1 (5 bases). This CDR3 is 14 amino acids long. Trimming cost V 5 bases and J 3 bases, with 13 bases left between them. Germline V gene lookup returns CDR1 SGHAT and CDR2 FQNNGV.

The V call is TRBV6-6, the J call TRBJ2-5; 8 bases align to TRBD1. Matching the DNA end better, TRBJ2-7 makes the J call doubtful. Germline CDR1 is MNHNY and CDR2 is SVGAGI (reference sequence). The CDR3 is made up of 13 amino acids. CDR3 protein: CASSYQGANEQYF. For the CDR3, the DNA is TGTGCCAGCAGTTACCAGGGGGCAAACGAGCAGTACTTC.